This T cell receptor (beta chain) was found in a study of cytomegalovirus exposure and HLA in healthy donors. General study findings and limits: Across donors, most TCRs were seen rarely, yet some public ones were widespread. The Asian-associated ancestry cluster reportedly had fewer N-insertions than the 666-donor mean in a later analysis.

As to this clone: Its target is unknown.

Germline CDR1 MNHNY, CDR2 SVGAGI (reference sequence). The CDR3 has 15 residues. Trimming at V came to 7 bases and at J to 2 bases, leaving 10 bases not matched to a gene. Vbeta (60) and Jbeta (13) primers were used in the PCR. Profiling relied on immunoSEQ multiplex PCR, and the TCRdb table lists in-frame clones only, not all of them. The top ten clones hold 2% to 3% of a sample with about 150,000 clones, 70% to 90% of them seen once. The TCR sequence derives from a man aged 30-40 years in good health and CMV-seropositive. The chain is built from TRBV6-6 and TRBJ2-5; 7 bases agree with TRBD1. The specimen sequenced was PBMCs. This CDR3 reads CASTTTHRGQETQYF. The CDR3 DNA sequence: TGTGCCAGCACCACAACTCACAGGGGTCAAGAGACCCAGTACTTC.